These T cell receptor beta chains were read from a single sample in a study of blood T cell repertoires in COVID-19. Here immunoSEQ multiplex PCR was the method, and the copy in TCRdb shows in-frame clones only, minus some. The sample consists of 150,000 to 200,000 clones, approximately 90% of them appearing once. The specimen was peripheral blood. The receptors originated from a man in his 60s with active or convalescent COVID-19. The CDR3 runs from the conserved cysteine through the conserved F or W. D genes are given only for firm matches. A clone size is listed for some rows: how often the clone was seen (once, few, many), or a class if it is expanded.

>TRBJ2-1|NA|NA|TRBV5-1
CASSETTEQFF
TGCGCCAGCAGCGAGACTACTGAGCAGTTCTTC
>TRBJ2-6|once|NA|TRBV5-3
CARSSPGISGANVLTF
TGTGCCAGAAGCTCCCCGGGGATCTCTGGGGCCAACGTCCTGACTTTC
>TRBJ1-6|NA|TRBD1|TRBV2
CASSEDRVNSPLHF
TGTGCCAGCAGTGAGGACAGGGTTAATTCACCCCTCCACTTT
>TRBJ2-3|NA|TRBD2|TRBV18
CASSPLGGGSTDTQYF
TGTGCCAGCTCACCACTCGGCGGGGGGTCCACAGATACGCAGTATTTT
>TRBJ2-5|NA|TRBD2|TRBV11-2
CASSLGLAGGRETQYF
TGTGCCAGCAGCTTAGGACTAGCGGGGGGAAGAGAGACCCAGTACTTC
>TRBJ2-5|NA|TRBD1|TRBV5-1
CASRTGGAGETQYF
TGCGCCAGCAGAACAGGGGGCGCAGGAGAGACCCAGTACTTC
>TRBJ2-3|NA|TRBD1|TRBV24-1
CATSGTGGIGDTQYF
TGTGCCACCAGCGGGACAGGGGGAATTGGGGATACGCAGTATTTT
>TRBJ1-6|NA|NA|TRBV11-2
CASSLDGRGGTYNSPLHF
TGTGCCAGCAGCTTAGATGGGAGGGGCGGTACCTATAATTCACCCCTCCACTTT
>TRBJ2-3|NA|NA|TRBV5-4
CASSFDPGSTDTQYF
TGTGCCAGCAGCTTCGACCCAGGGAGCACAGATACGCAGTATTTT
>TRBJ1-2|few|NA|TRBV6-5
CASSYLTGRFYGYTF
TGTGCCAGCAGTTACCTCACGGGGAGGTTCTATGGCTACACCTTC
>TRBJ2-7|once|NA|TRBV11-2
CASSSLRYSYEQYF
TGTGCCAGCAGCTCGTTGCGGTACTCCTACGAGCAGTACTTC
>TRBJ1-2|NA|TRBD1|TRBV7-7
CASSPLGGGAYGYTF
TGTGCCAGCAGCCCCCTCGGAGGGGGCGCCTATGGCTACACCTTC
>TRBJ2-1|NA|NA|TRBV5-1
CASSSQGDEQFF
TGCGCCAGCAGCTCACAGGGTGATGAGCAGTTCTTC
>TRBJ2-2|NA|NA|TRBV5-1
CASSLSRGSTGELFF
TGCGCCAGCAGCTTGAGTCGGGGGAGCACCGGGGAGCTGTTTTTT
>TRBJ2-7|once|TRBD2|TRBV20-1
CSASNSGGANEQYF
TGCAGTGCTAGTAATAGCGGGGGGGCCAATGAGCAGTACTTC
>TRBJ2-7|once|NA|TRBV6-5
CASSYLGGASYEQYF
TGTGCCAGCAGTTACTTAGGGGGGGCCTCCTACGAGCAGTACTTC
>TRBJ2-1|NA|TRBD2|TRBV5-8
CASSVGLAAYNEQFF
TGTGCCAGCAGCGTGGGACTAGCGGCTTACAATGAGCAGTTCTTC